These 30 T cell receptor beta chains were all obtained from the same sample, sequenced in a study of blood T cell repertoires in COVID-19. Repertoires were generated with immunoSEQ multiplex PCR, while TCRdb's copy carries only in-frame clones and drops some. Counted here are some 140,000 clones, around 83% occurring once; the ten biggest clones make up 9% to 13%. The sequenced sample consisted of peripheral blood. The receptors here all came from a woman in her sixties or seventies with COVID-19, enrolled during active disease.

The CDR3 here is CASSYAGRNYGYTF. The CDR3, as DNA: TGTGCCAGCAGTTACGCGGGACGGAACTATGGCTACACCTTC. This rearrangement joins TRBV6-5 to TRBJ1-2; possibly TRBD1 for D (5 bases). CDR3 size: 14 residues. CDR1 is MNHEY and CDR2 is SVGAGI in the germline V gene. V lost 2 bases and J 2 bases, leaving 9 bases between the germline ends.

The CDR3 coding sequence is TGTGCCAGTAGCCTCAACAGGGGGGATTCCCAGCATTTT. Its translation: CASSLNRGDSQHF. The V gene is TRBV19, the J gene TRBJ1-5; 8 bases line up with TRBD1. Germline trimming cut 6 bases from V and 11 bases from J; bases unmatched to any gene: 9. The germline V gene has CDR1 LNHDA and CDR2 SQIVND (reference sequence). The CDR3 is made up of 13 amino acids.

This clone was seen once. The V gene is TRBV11-2, the J gene TRBJ1-6; no reliable D call. Germline V gene lookup returns CDR1 SGHAT and CDR2 FQNNGV. V lost 0 bases, J lost 6 bases, and 6 bases lay in between. The CDR3 consists of 14 residues. Here the CDR3 reads CASSLDSFNSPLHF. CDR3 in DNA: TGTGCCAGCAGCTTAGACTCTTTTAATTCACCCCTCCACTTT.

This rearrangement joins TRBV9 to TRBJ2-5; 9 bases fit TRBD1. The V gene end was trimmed by 4 bases and the J gene end by 3 bases; junction bases not matched to a gene: 7. Germline CDR1 reads SGDLS; CDR2 reads YYNGEE. The CDR3 runs to 15 residues. CDR3 coding DNA: TGTGCCAGCAGCCCACACAGGGGGCGCGAAGAGACCCAGTACTTC. It codes for CASSPHRGREETQYF.

The chain couples TRBV4-1 to TRBJ1-1; 8 nucleotides match TRBD1. Germline loops: CDR1 MGHRA, CDR2 YSYEKL. CDR3 size: 15 residues. With V trimmed by 0 bases and J by 5 bases, 5 bases remained unmatched. Here the CDR3 DNA reads TGCGCCAGCAGCCAAGAGGGGAGACAGGGGACTGAAGCTTTCTTT. This gives the protein CASSQEGRQGTEAFF.

This clone was found a few times. The chain uses TRBV7-3 and TRBJ1-1; tentatively, D is TRBD1 (6 bases). With 5 bases removed from V and 2 bases from J, the gap between germline ends came to 9 bases. The CDR3 totals 13 residues. In germline, CDR1 is SGHTA, CDR2 FQGTGA. CDR3 amino acids: CASSQGQNTEAFF. CDR3 in DNA: TGTGCCAGCAGCCAGGGACAAAACACTGAAGCTTTCTTT.

The rearrangement links TRBV3-1 (or the pseudogene TRBV3-2) to TRBJ2-3, with 8 bases identical to TRBD2. Germline V gene lookup returns CDR1 LGHDT and CDR2 YNNKEL (reference sequence). This CDR3 has 19 residues. Trimming at V came to 4 bases and at J to 0 bases, leaving 15 bases not matched to a gene. The CDR3 DNA reads TGTGCCAGCAGCCTTGGGGGGGCTAGCGGGCTGTCTAGCACAGATACGCAGTATTTT. This translates into CASSLGGASGLSSTDTQYF.

This chain uses TRBV7-2 with TRBJ1-2, with D perhaps TRBD1 (6 bases). Germline V lookup: CDR1 SGHTA, CDR2 FQGNSA. The V gene lost 5 bases and the J gene lost 7 bases, with 14 bases spanning the gap. There are 13 residues in the CDR3. In DNA, the CDR3 is TGTGCCAGCAGCAACTACAGGGCCGCTGGCTACACCTTC. Translating it yields CASSNYRAAGYTF.

The V gene is TRBV29-1, the J gene TRBJ2-3, with TRBD1 as a possible D gene (5 bases). CDR1 is SQVTM and CDR2 is ANQGSEA in the germline V gene. CDR3 length: 15 residues. Trimming removed 0 bases from V and 0 bases from J, with 10 bases in between. CDR3 coding DNA: TGCAGCGTTGAAGAGACAGCCACTAGCACAGATACGCAGTATTTT. It specifies CSVEETATSTDTQYF.

This clone has a handful of counts. The chain employs TRBV4-1 and TRBJ1-1; D unclear. This CDR3 is 14 amino acids long. Trimming removed 2 bases at V and 1 base at J, with 8 bases between. Germline CDR1 is MGHRA and CDR2 is YSYEKL. CDR3 loop: CASSQNEWNTEAFF. The CDR3 nucleotides read TGCGCCAGCAGCCAAAATGAGTGGAACACTGAAGCTTTCTTT.

The chain links TRBV7-2 to TRBJ2-7; TRBD1 matches at 7 bases. The ends lost 4 bases at V and 0 bases at J; junction bases unmatched: 6. Germline loops: CDR1 SGHTA, CDR2 FQGNSA. The CDR3 length is 15 residues. In DNA form, the CDR3 reads TGTGCCAGCAGCTCCATCCGGGACAGCTCCTACGAGCAGTACTTC. Translation: CASSSIRDSSYEQYF.

The chain couples TRBV11-2 to TRBJ1-6; the match to TRBD1 covers 9 bases. From germline, CDR1 is SGHAT and CDR2 FQNNGV. After removal of 5 bases from V and 7 bases from J, the junction contained 6 bases not matched to a gene. CDR3 length: 15 amino acids. The CDR3 DNA is TGTGCCAGCAGCCCGCCGGGACAGGGCAATTCACCCCTCCACTTT. Translating it yields CASSPPGQGNSPLHF.

V and J are TRBV30 and TRBJ2-1; 7 bases match TRBD2. The germline CDR1 and CDR2 sequences are GTSNPN and SVGIG (reference sequence). This CDR3 comprises 13 residues. Trimming at V came to 2 bases and at J to 7 bases, leaving 5 bases not matched to a gene. The CDR3 DNA reads as TGTGCCTGGAGTAGCGGGGTGGGGAATGAGCAGTTCTTC. Translating gives CAWSSGVGNEQFF. Combining the CDR3 with reference TRBV30 and TRBJ2-1 gives the whole variable domain SQTIHQWPATLVQPVGSPLSLECTVEGTSNPNLYWYRQAAGRGLQLLFYSVGIGQISSEVPQNLSASRPQDRQFILSSKKLLLSDSGFYLCAWSSGVGNEQFFGPGTRLTVL.

The V call is TRBV12-5, the J call TRBJ1-2, with D possibly being TRBD1 (6 bases). Germline V gene sequence: CDR1 LGHNT, CDR2 FRNRAP. CDR3 size: 14 residues. Trimming stripped 3 bases from V and 0 bases from J, with 8 bases between. The DNA for the CDR3 is TGTGCTAGTGGTTTAGGGGGTGCTAACTATGGCTACACCTTC. Translated, it gives CASGLGGANYGYTF.

This chain joins TRBV9 and TRBJ1-2, with 7 bases that match TRBD1. Germline V lookup: CDR1 SGDLS, CDR2 YYNGEE. The CDR3 has 13 amino acids. Trimming at V came to 3 bases and at J to 4 bases, leaving 3 bases not matched to a gene. CDR3 nucleotide sequence: TGTGCCAGCAGCGGGGGACAGAGCTATGGCTACACCTTC. Protein product: CASSGGQSYGYTF.

The CDR3 sequence: CATSRGGAYNEQFF. As DNA, the CDR3 is TGTGCCACCAGCAGAGGGGGCGCCTACAATGAGCAGTTCTTC. J is TRBJ2-1 and V is TRBV15, with D perhaps matching TRBD1 (5 bases). V gave up 1 base and J gave up 2 bases, with 6 bases separating them. The CDR3 sequence is 14 residues long. Germline lookup yields CDR1 LNHNV and CDR2 YYDKDF (reference sequence).

The V and J genes are TRBV10-2 and TRBJ1-6; 8 bases match TRBD1. Germline-derived CDR1 and CDR2 are WSHSY and SAAADI. The CDR3 runs 13 residues. With 4 bases clipped from V and 10 bases from J, the junction kept 3 bases outside the gene matches. The CDR3 protein is CASSVNRGSPLHF. In DNA form, the CDR3 reads TGCGCCAGCAGTGTCAACAGGGGGTCACCCCTCCACTTT.

The V call is TRBV5-1, the J call TRBJ1-3; the match to TRBD1 covers 7 bases. The J segment lost 4 bases and the V segment lost 4 bases, leaving 5 bases of the junction unmatched. CDR3 length equals 14 residues. CDR1 SGHRS and CDR2 YFSETQ come from the germline V gene. The DNA for the CDR3 is TGCGCCAGCAGCATGACAGGGCCCGGAAACACCATATATTTT. Translation gives CASSMTGPGNTIYF.

The rearrangement joins TRBV6-5 to TRBJ1-6; 8 bases are shared with TRBD1. This CDR3 has 14 residues. Trimming cost V 6 bases and J 6 bases; bases outside gene matches: 4. The germline V gene has CDR1 MNHEY and CDR2 SVGAGI. The DNA for the CDR3 is TGTGCCAGCAGCTGGACAGGGCTTAATTCACCCCTCCACTTT. Amino acid sequence: CASSWTGLNSPLHF.

The V and J genes are TRBV6-6 and TRBJ2-1; 7 bases match TRBD1. J was trimmed by 6 bases and V by 11 bases; bases with no gene match: 7. The CDR3 length is 12 residues. Per germline, CDR1 MNHNY and CDR2 SVGAGI (reference sequence). As DNA, the CDR3 is TGTGCCGCGAGACAGGGCACCAATGAGCAGTTCTTC. This gives the protein CAARQGTNEQFF.

This rearrangement joins TRBV19 to TRBJ2-3, with TRBD2 matching 9 bases. Trimming at V came to 5 bases and at J to 4 bases, leaving 10 bases not matched to a gene. Germline V CDR1 and CDR2: LNHDA, SQIVND (reference sequence). The CDR3 has 16 amino acids. This chain's CDR3 is CASSLTTSGGADTQYF. The CDR3 DNA is TGTGCCAGTAGTTTAACGACTAGCGGTGGGGCAGATACGCAGTATTTT.

V usage is TRBV2 and J usage is TRBJ2-1; the match to TRBD1 covers 11 bases. The ends lost 4 bases at V and 2 bases at J; junction bases unmatched: 1. The CDR3 contains 15 residues. Germline values: CDR1 SNHLY, CDR2 FYNNEI. The CDR3 DNA reads TGTGCCAGCAGTGTGGGACAGGGGGCCTACAATGAGCAGTTCTTC. Translating gives CASSVGQGAYNEQFF.

V usage is TRBV11-2 and J usage is TRBJ1-2; no definite D call. Trimming removed 1 base at V and 2 bases at J, with 8 bases between. Germline-derived CDR1 and CDR2 are SGHAT and FQNNGV. This CDR3 is 14 amino acids long. CDR3 bases: TGTGCCAGCAGCTTAGGGGGAGGGAACTATGGCTACACCTTC. Translation: CASSLGGGNYGYTF.

The V gene is TRBV5-4, the J gene TRBJ2-7; 8 nucleotides agree with TRBD1. The CDR3 runs 15 residues. CDR1 SGHNT and CDR2 YYREEE come from the germline V gene (reference sequence). Trimming took 2 bases from V and 6 from J; bases not matched to a gene: 10. CDR3 in amino acids: CASSFRTGRSSEQYF. CDR3 DNA sequence: TGTGCCAGCAGCTTTCGGACAGGGCGGTCTAGCGAGCAGTACTTC. Full variable domain (remainder filled in from reference TRBV5-4 and TRBJ2-7): ETGVTQSPTHLIKTRGQQVTLRCSSQSGHNTVSWYQQALGQGPQFIFQYYREEENGRGNFPPRFSGLQFPNYSSELNVNALELDDSALYLCASSFRTGRSSEQYFGPGTRLTVT.

The chain carries TRBV27 and TRBJ2-7, with TRBD2 matching over 12 bases. After removal of 5 bases from V and 7 bases from J, the junction contained 12 bases not matched to a gene. The CDR3 runs to 16 residues. Germline values: CDR1 MNHEY, CDR2 SMNVEV (reference sequence). This CDR3 is CASSVLTSGRRQEQYF. The CDR3 DNA reads as TGTGCCAGCAGTGTTCTTACTAGCGGGAGGCGCCAAGAGCAGTACTTC.

The chain links TRBV3-1 (or the pseudogene TRBV3-2) to TRBJ1-3, with D perhaps matching TRBD1 (6 bases). Germline CDR1 reads LGHDT; CDR2 reads YNNKEL (reference sequence). There are 16 residues in the CDR3. V gave up 1 base and J gave up 5 bases, with 15 bases separating them. CDR3 region: CASSQGLGTIRNTIYF. CDR3 nucleotide sequence: TGTGCCAGCAGCCAAGGTTTAGGGACAATTCGAAACACCATATATTTT.

The rearrangement links TRBV20-1 to TRBJ1-2, with D maybe TRBD1 (5 bases). V gave up 3 bases and J gave up 4 bases, with 15 bases separating them. The CDR3 covers 14 residues. Per germline, CDR1 DFQATT and CDR2 SNEGSKA (reference sequence). CDR3 sequence: CSASSGGRIYGYTF. The DNA for the CDR3 is TGCAGTGCTAGTTCTGGGGGGAGGATCTATGGCTACACCTTC.

This clone showed up just a few times. The V and J genes are TRBV27 and TRBJ2-1; 8 positions agree with TRBD1. The CDR3 is made up of 16 amino acids. V shed 5 bases, J shed 8 bases, and the junction held 14 bases outside the gene matches. CDR1 is MNHEY and CDR2 is SMNVEV in the germline V gene (reference sequence). The DNA for the CDR3 is TGTGCCAGCAGTCCCTTCACAGGGGGGATTAGTCATGAGCAGTTCTTC. It specifies CASSPFTGGISHEQFF.

This chain links TRBV5-4 with TRBJ1-4; the D gene is possibly TRBD1 (5 bases). V lost 5 bases and J lost 8, with 22 bases in between. This CDR3 region has 16 residues. Germline assignment: CDR1 SGHNT and CDR2 YYREEE (reference sequence). CDR3 nucleotide sequence: TGTGCCAGCAGGTCGGCCGTTCCAGGGCGTCGGGAAAAACTGTTTTTT. Amino acids: CASRSAVPGRREKLFF.

The V call is TRBV27, the J call TRBJ2-1, with 16 bases aligning to TRBD2. The V segment lost 5 bases and the J segment 1 base; nucleotides outside the gene matches: 14. CDR1 is MNHEY, CDR2 SMNVEV, per germline (reference sequence). The CDR3 runs to 21 residues. The CDR3 sequence is CASSNDPGTSGREGSYNEQFF. The CDR3 DNA is TGTGCCAGCAGTAACGACCCCGGGACTAGCGGGAGGGAGGGTTCCTACAATGAGCAGTTCTTC.